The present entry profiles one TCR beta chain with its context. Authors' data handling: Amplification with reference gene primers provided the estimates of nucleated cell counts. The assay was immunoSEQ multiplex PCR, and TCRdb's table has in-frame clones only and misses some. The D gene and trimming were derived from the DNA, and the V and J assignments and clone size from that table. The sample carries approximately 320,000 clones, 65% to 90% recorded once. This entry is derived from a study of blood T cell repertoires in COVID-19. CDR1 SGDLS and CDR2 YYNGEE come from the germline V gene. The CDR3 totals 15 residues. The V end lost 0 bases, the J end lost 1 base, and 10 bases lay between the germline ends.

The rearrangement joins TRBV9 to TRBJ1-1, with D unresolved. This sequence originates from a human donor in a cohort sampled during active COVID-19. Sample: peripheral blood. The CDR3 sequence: CASSVGGGGNTEAFF. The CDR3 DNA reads TGTGCCAGCAGCGTAGGAGGAGGCGGGAACACTGAAGCTTTCTTT.